The T cell receptor (beta chain) described here comes from a study of T cell clusters in autoimmune cytopenias. Study information: A median of approximately 50,000 TRB reads per sample yielded a median approximately 2,500 distinct clonotypes. Findings and limits, study-wide: TRB repertoire shifts in secondary cytopenia and chronic lymphocytic leukemia mostly reflected lymphoma, not autoimmunity. No cluster-lack signature appeared between secondary cytopenia and chronic lymphocytic leukemia patients, apparently due to lymphoma masking. Primary autoimmune cytopenia patients appeared to lack physiological T cell clusters present in healthy donors.

This clonotype is classed as medium-sized by frequency. Its antigen remains unidentified. CDR3 length equals 16 residues. Germline loops: CDR1 SGHTA, CDR2 FQGNSA. One tube held mixed TRB-A and TRB-B primer pools for touch-down PCR. TCRdb reprocessed the multiplex PCR reads and reports one entry per CDR3 protein, with no DNA. The listing records roughly 2,800 distinct CDR3 sequences. TRB was amplified from approximately 230 ng of peripheral blood genomic DNA per sample. This sequence originates from a human donor with an autoimmune cytopenia or autoimmune hepatitis (not recorded which). This chain uses TRBV7-2 with TRBJ1-4. Sequencing was performed on peripheral blood. CDR3 protein: CASSLGVNRQNEKLFF.